A selection of T cell receptor beta chains follows, all from one sample in a study of beta chain features in type 1 diabetes. Some clones are missing from TCRdb's copy, which holds only in-frame ones; the method was immunoSEQ multiplex PCR. The repertoire holds almost 350,000 clones, with roughly 8% as singletons. Sequenced: central memory CD4+ T cells from blood. Receptors originate from a woman aged 18-29 years in good health. The CDR3 runs from the conserved cysteine through the conserved F or W. D genes are given only for firm matches. Rows may omit the clone size; those that give it use once, few, many or a size class.

TRBV7-9,-,many,TRBJ2-2,TGTGCCAGCAGCTTAGTCCGGTTTCGGAACACCGGGGAGCTGTTTTTT,CASSLVRFRNTGELFF
TRBV4-3,-,-,TRBJ2-1,TGCGCCAGCAGCCGCGGACTTTATTCCTACAATGAGCAGTTCTTC,CASSRGLYSYNEQFF
TRBV6-5,-,-,TRBJ1-1,TGTGCCAGCAGAAGGACGGTGAACACTGAAGCTTTCTTT,CASRRTVNTEAFF
TRBV6-5,TRBD2,few,TRBJ2-1,TGTGCCAGCAGTTACAGCGGGGGTGAGCAGTTCTTC,CASSYSGGEQFF
TRBV7-2,TRBD2,few,TRBJ2-3,TGTGCCAGCAGCTTAAGTGCGGGAGTGACAGATACGCAGTATTTT,CASSLSAGVTDTQYF
TRBV9,-,-,TRBJ2-3,TGTGCCAGCACCGCCACCATACAGCCCGATACGCAGTATTTT,CASTATIQPDTQYF
TRBV5-6,-,-,TRBJ2-6,TGTGCCAGCCTCAAGGGGCAGGGCTCTGGGGCCAACGTCCTGACTTTC,CASLKGQGSGANVLTF
TRBV2,-,-,TRBJ2-2,TGTGCCACCATGGGCAGAGAGAACACCGGGGAGCTGTTTTTT,CATMGRENTGELFF
TRBV2,-,few,TRBJ2-3,TGTGCCAGCCGTACCGACAAGGAGGATACGCAGTATTTT,CASRTDKEDTQYF
TRBV5-1,TRBD2,-,TRBJ2-2,TGCGCCAGCAGCCTCAAAGCTTCACCGGGACTAGCAACCACCGGGGAGCTGTTTTTT,CASSLKASPGLATTGELFF
TRBV5-1,-,few,TRBJ2-7,TGCGCCAGCAGCCCACAGGGCTACGAGCAGTACTTC,CASSPQGYEQYF
TRBV7-8,-,many,TRBJ2-6,TGTGCCAGCAGCATCGCCGCCGGGGGCCACGCCTCTGGGGCCAACGTCCTGACTTTC,CASSIAAGGHASGANVLTF
TRBV7-9,-,few,TRBJ2-2,TGTGCCAGCAGCCAGGGGTGGTCCACCGGGGAGCTGTTTTTT,CASSQGWSTGELFF
TRBV7-9,-,few,TRBJ2-2,TGTGCCAGCAGCCCCCGTTTGACTGAGAACACCGGGGAGCTGTTTTTT,CASSPRLTENTGELFF
TRBV5-8,-,few,TRBJ2-1,TGTGCCAGCAGCTCTACAGCGCGGAGTGTCTACAATGAGCAGTTCTTC,CASSSTARSVYNEQFF
TRBV25-1,TRBD1,-,TRBJ1-4,TGTGCCAGCAGCGGAGACAGGGTTGGTGCGTTTGAAAAACTGTTTTTT,CASSGDRVGAFEKLFF
TRBV28,TRBD1,few,TRBJ1-2,TGTGCCAGCAGCACAGGGGAGGGTTCGGGTGGCTACACCTTC,CASSTGEGSGGYTF
TRBV19,-,-,TRBJ1-1,TGTGCCAGTAGCCCGGGGAAGAACACTGAAGCTTTCTTT,CASSPGKNTEAFF
TRBV7-9,TRBD2,-,TRBJ2-3,TGTGCCAGCAGCATTAGACTAGCGGGAGCCACAGATACGCAGTATTTT,CASSIRLAGATDTQYF
TRBV6-1,TRBD1,-,TRBJ1-5,TGTGCCAGCAGTGGAGGCACAGGGGTTGGGCCCCAGCATTTT,CASSGGTGVGPQHF
TRBV6-5,TRBD1,-,TRBJ1-1,TGTGCCAGCAGTTCCGCTTTCGGGACAGGGCGTATTGAAGCTTTCTTT,CASSSAFGTGRIEAFF
TRBV7-2,-,-,TRBJ2-7,TGTGCCAGCAGCTTCGGACGAATCGGATACGAGCAGTACTTC,CASSFGRIGYEQYF
TRBV7-9,-,-,TRBJ1-1,TGTGCCAGCAGCCTAATGAACACTGAAGCTTTCTTT,CASSLMNTEAFF
TRBV6-6,TRBD1,few,TRBJ1-2,TGTGCCAGCAGCTCCCCGGACAGGACAGGGGCCTTTGGCTACACCTTC,CASSSPDRTGAFGYTF
TRBV6-5,-,few,TRBJ2-3,TGTGCCAGCAGGCTCCAGGGCACAGATACGCAGTATTTT,CASRLQGTDTQYF
TRBV29-1,-,-,TRBJ2-7,TGCAGCCCCCAGAGAGCTCCTTTCCCCTACGAGCAGTACTTC,CSPQRAPFPYEQYF
TRBV23-1,TRBD1,-,TRBJ2-7,TGCGCCAGCAGTCGGTTCAGGGGGCTGAGTGAGCAGTACTTC,CASSRFRGLSEQYF
TRBV13,TRBD2,-,TRBJ2-4,TGTGCCAGCAGCTTAGCGGGCGGGAGGGCCCACATTCAGTACTTC,CASSLAGGRAHIQYF
TRBV5-1,-,few,TRBJ2-1,TGCGCCAGCAGAACTATTAGCTCCGGAGGTTTCTACAATGAGCAGTTCTTC,CASRTISSGGFYNEQFF
TRBV14,-,many,TRBJ1-2,TGTGCCAGCAGCCAAGTGCCGACAGCTAACTATGGCTACACCTTC,CASSQVPTANYGYTF
TRBV15,-,-,TRBJ1-5,TGTGCCACCAGCAGAGCCCGGCAGGGCCATAGCAATCAGCCCCAGCATTTT,CATSRARQGHSNQPQHF
TRBV9,TRBD2,-,TRBJ2-2,TGTGCCAGCAGCCCCCGAGGGAGGGTAGTCTCCGGGGAGCTGTTTTTT,CASSPRGRVVSGELFF
TRBV5-4,-,few,TRBJ2-3,TGTGCCAGCAGCCTACCGGGGGCAGATACGCAGTATTTT,CASSLPGADTQYF
TRBV15,TRBD2,few,TRBJ2-1,TGTGCCACCAGCATAAGCGGGAGGTGGCCCTACAATGAGCAGTTCTTC,CATSISGRWPYNEQFF
TRBV2,-,-,TRBJ2-5,TGTGCCACCCAGCAGGGGGGAGCGGGCAGAGAGACCCAGTACTTC,CATQQGGAGRETQYF
TRBV7-9,TRBD2,few,TRBJ2-5,TGTGCCAGCAGCCCATCGGGGGGAGATACCCAGTACTTC,CASSPSGGDTQYF
TRBV28,-,-,TRBJ2-5,TGTGCCAGCCAAGCACAACAAGAGACCCAGTACTTC,CASQAQQETQYF
TRBV28,-,few,TRBJ1-1,TGTGCCAGCAGTTTACCCGGGACATCGAACACTGAAGCTTTCTTT,CASSLPGTSNTEAFF
TRBV2,-,-,TRBJ2-2,TGTGCCAGCAGTGAACAGGGCTCCACGAACACCGGGGAGCTGTTTTTT,CASSEQGSTNTGELFF
TRBV29-1,TRBD2,-,TRBJ2-7,TGCAGCGTTGTAGGTGGGGGGGGACTAACAACCTACGAGCAGTACTTC,CSVVGGGGLTTYEQYF
TRBV18,-,many,TRBJ2-2,TGTGCCAGCTCAGGGAGGACAGGAGGCACCGGGGAGCTGTTTTTT,CASSGRTGGTGELFF
TRBV13,-,few,TRBJ1-5,TGTGCCAGCAGCTTAGGGCAGAGCAATCAGCCCCAGCATTTT,CASSLGQSNQPQHF
TRBV7-6,-,few,TRBJ2-1,TGTGCCAGCAGCTCCCCCCCTAACAATGAGCAGTTCTTC,CASSSPPNNEQFF
TRBV18,TRBD2,few,TRBJ2-7,TGTGCCAGCTCACCCGGACTAGCGGGAAAACACGAGCAGTACTTC,CASSPGLAGKHEQYF
TRBV11-2,-,-,TRBJ2-5,TGTGCCAGCAGCTTTGGTGTCGGAGAGACCCAGTACTTC,CASSFGVGETQYF
TRBV4-3,TRBD1,-,TRBJ1-4,TGCGCCAGCAGCCAAGATCCAGGGGGTAATGAAAAACTGTTTTTT,CASSQDPGGNEKLFF
TRBV7-8,-,-,TRBJ2-4,TGTGCCAGCAGCTTTGAGCAGGGGGGCATTCAGTACTTC,CASSFEQGGIQYF
TRBV4-3,-,-,TRBJ2-3,TGCGCCAGCAGCCAAGAGGCCCAGGGAGGAACAGATACGCAGTATTTT,CASSQEAQGGTDTQYF
TRBV29-1,TRBD2,few,TRBJ2-3,TGCAGCGTGTATACCGGGACTAGCGGGAGGCGAAGGGGTTTGTGGGATACGCAGTATTTT,CSVYTGTSGRRRGLWDTQYF
TRBV7-9,-,once,TRBJ1-2,TGTGCCAGCAGCAGGGGGGTCGGCTATGGCTACACCTTC,CASSRGVGYGYTF
TRBV10-3,TRBD2,few,TRBJ2-7,TGTGCCATCACCAACCGAAGGACTAGCGGGAGCAACGAGCAGTACTTC,CAITNRRTSGSNEQYF
TRBV21-1,-,few,TRBJ2-2,TGTGCCAGCAGCAAGCGGCAGTTCGCCGGGGAGCTGTTTTTT,CASSKRQFAGELFF
TRBV5-1,-,many,TRBJ2-3,TGCGCCAGCAGCTCACTAGATAGCACAGATACGCAGTATTTT,CASSSLDSTDTQYF